These T cell receptor beta chains were read from a single sample in a study of cytomegalovirus exposure and HLA in healthy donors. Generated by immunoSEQ multiplex PCR, the TCRdb table keeps only in-frame clones and is missing some. The data hold 100,000 to 150,000 clones, with around 72% observed a single time. The sample taken for sequencing was PBMCs. Receptors originate from a man younger than 45 in good health and CMV-seronegative. CDR3s leave out the opening cysteine and the closing phenylalanine or tryptophan.

v_call cdr3_aa
TRBV7-3 ASSPNWNTGELF
TRBV6-5 ASHAPTGVAEAF
TRBV5-1 ASSSQGNYGYT
TRBV5-4 ASSLASQGANEKLF
TRBV13 ASSYDRGSGYT
TRBV30 AWTPANYGYT
TRBV9 ASSVGPGGATYEQY
TRBV7-2 ASSPRDRRAF
TRBV5-6 ASSLAGGSSYNSPLH
TRBV9 ASSSFGLLTDTQY
TRBV19 ASSIGQGAVNEQF
TRBV4-2 ASSQARDLPTDTQY
TRBV2 ASSEEGIETQY
TRBV14 ASSQEEDYGYT
TRBV5-4 ASSSGTSGTYEQY
TRBV25-1 ASSEYPGSSNTEAF
TRBV5-1 ASSTSPGSMNTEAF
TRBV9 ASSVGAGSGNTIY
TRBV7-9 ASSKGQGVSGYT
TRBV5-1 ASSLVPTGHGGELF
TRBV5-1 ASSPGGRGNEQY
TRBV5-1 ASSLTHPSSYEQY
TRBV7-2 ASSPPGTAQY
TRBV4-1 ASSPPLGAESYEQY
TRBV9 ASSAGGGYT
TRBV5-6 ASSLMTGRNSPLH
TRBV6-1 ASSKRQPNSPLH
TRBV4-3 ASSQVVRGGDGYT
TRBV2 ASSRSYGYT
TRBV9 ASSVREGNTEAF
TRBV28 ASEKGQTTGELF
TRBV5-4 ASRPFGGRDGYT
TRBV5-1 ASSPLGAGNTEAF
TRBV11-2 ASSSDRGSYGYT
TRBV10-3 AISDTYEQY
TRBV28 ASSFSSGGSYNEQF
TRBV25-1 ASSELGGGADTQY
TRBV10-1 ASDWDRGISGNTIY
TRBV9 ASSSIAGATNEQF
TRBV7-9 ASRPTRTDTQY
TRBV11-2 ASSLIQGPNEQY
TRBV4-3 ASSQERGRGEAF
TRBV28 ASSFRAKGSPYNEQF
TRBV4-1 ASSQEPWTHSNQPQH
TRBV29-1 SVEDQMRGRGYGYT
TRBV7-9 ASSLVVYLGQGNEKLF
TRBV5-1 ASSGLGTDSGNTIY
TRBV4-3 ASSHNSGGASYNEQF
TRBV10-3 ASQQGMGNQPQH
TRBV5-1 ASSLGAGVQF
TRBV4-3 ASSRARDSGNTIY
TRBV9 ASNRRGAAYNEQF
TRBV6-1 ASSVPVGSNQPQH
TRBV19 ASSIDLGKGGQPQH